This T cell receptor (beta chain) derives from a study of blood T cell repertoires in COVID-19. Authors' data handling: Amplified reference gene primers provided the basis for estimating nucleated cell counts. Using immunoSEQ multiplex PCR, the repertoire was profiled, and TCRdb retains in-frame clones only, with some absent. The DNA gave D and trimming, while V, J and clone size come from that table. The sample holds approximately 260,000 clones, around 87% seen once. V shed 2 bases and J shed 1 base, with 5 bases lying between them. This CDR3 spans 13 amino acids. Regarding this clone: Other DNA sequences from this sample encode an identical CDR3 as well.

The chain couples TRBV12-3 or TRBV12-4 to TRBJ1-1, with D hard to call. This receptor was identified in a man aged 18 to 29 with active or convalescent COVID-19. Sequencing used peripheral blood. CDR3 nucleotides: TGTGCCAGCAGTTTAATCCGGAACACTGAAGCTTTCTTT. Translation gives CASSLIRNTEAFF.